The 6 T cell receptor beta chains in this list originate from one sample, sequenced in a study of cytomegalovirus exposure and HLA in healthy donors. Here immunoSEQ multiplex PCR was the method, and the copy in TCRdb shows in-frame clones only, minus some. The profile shows tens of thousands of clones, around 90% of them singletons. What was sequenced was PBMCs. Source of these receptors: a woman in her 30s in good health and CMV-seronegative.

The chain couples TRBV11-2 to TRBJ2-3, with 10 bases matching TRBD2. Germline CDR1 reads SGHAT; CDR2 reads FQNNGV. The CDR3 totals 16 residues. J gave up 5 bases and V 1 base, and 6 bases lay outside the gene matches. The CDR3 reads CASSLAGVAGGDTQYF. Here the CDR3 DNA reads TGTGCCAGCAGCTTAGCCGGAGTAGCGGGAGGAGATACGCAGTATTTT.

The chain combines TRBV27 with TRBJ2-5; 7 bases are a match to TRBD1. This CDR3 is 15 amino acids long. V was clipped by 5 bases and J by 5 bases; unmatched bases: 11. Germline V CDR1 and CDR2: MNHEY, SMNVEV (reference sequence). The DNA for the CDR3 is TGTGCCAGCAGTCCTCAAAGGGGGCGTGGGGAGACCCAGTACTTC. Its protein is CASSPQRGRGETQYF.

The V and J genes are TRBV7-9 and TRBJ2-7; weak D call: TRBD1 (8 bases). V was cut by 3 bases and J by 4 bases, with 16 bases left in between. The germline V gene has CDR1 SEHNR and CDR2 FQNEAQ (reference sequence). The CDR3 consists of 15 residues. The CDR3 spells CASSFRGGQEYEQYF. The CDR3 nucleotides are TGTGCCAGCAGCTTCAGGGGGGGACAGGAGTACGAGCAGTACTTC.

This chain joins TRBV6-1 and TRBJ2-7, with TRBD2 as a possible D gene (5 bases). The germline V and J ends were trimmed by 2 bases and 5 bases, with 10 bases remaining between them. The CDR3 has 13 amino acids. In germline, CDR1 is MNHNS, CDR2 SASEGT. The DNA for the CDR3 is TGTGCCAGCAGTGAACCCCTAGCCCACGAGCAGTACTTC. Translated: CASSEPLAHEQYF.

The rearrangement joins TRBV7-2 to TRBJ2-3, with D perhaps TRBD1 (6 bases). The germline V and J ends were trimmed by 1 base and 3 bases, with 17 bases remaining between them. This CDR3 contains 17 residues. Germline lookup yields CDR1 SGHTA and CDR2 FQGNSA. Here the CDR3 DNA reads TGTGCCAGCAGCTTAGGCCCAGGGGTGAGGCTAACAGATACGCAGTATTTT. This translates into CASSLGPGVRLTDTQYF.

The V and J genes are TRBV5-1 and TRBJ2-7; a weak D match, TRBD2 (5 bases). V was trimmed by 5 bases and J by 4 bases, leaving 13 bases between them. This CDR3 contains 13 residues. Germline V gives CDR1 SGHRS, CDR2 YFSETQ. The CDR3 region is CASRLGGGYEQYF. The CDR3 DNA sequence: TGCGCCAGCAGACTAGGAGGAGGATACGAGCAGTACTTC. The entire variable domain, with the rest obtained from reference TRBV5-1 and TRBJ2-7, is as follows: KAGVTQTPRYLIKTRGQQVTLSCSPISGHRSVSWYQQTPGQGLQFLFEYFSETQRNKGNFPGRFSGRQFSNSRSEMNVSTLELGDSALYLCASRLGGGYEQYFGPGTRLTVT.